The rows below give T cell receptor beta chains drawn from one sample of a study of blood T cell repertoires in COVID-19. The table came from immunoSEQ multiplex PCR; TCRdb's copy has only in-frame clones and leaves some out. Of around 110,000 clones detected, 84% appear once; the ten largest clones hold under 5%. The sample taken for sequencing was PBMCs or T cells enriched from blood (not recorded which). The receptors were sampled from a woman aged 25 to 39 who had recovered from COVID-19. Each CDR3 is given with its conserved first and last residue. Each record gives: V gene, clone size, J gene, D gene, CDR3 protein, CDR3 DNA. The D gene is left open where the match is weak. Only part of the rows carry a size: once, few, many, or a class if the clone is expanded.

>TRBV9|-|TRBJ2-3|-
CASSVAAGLADTQYF
TGTGCCAGCAGCGTAGCAGCGGGTCTGGCAGATACGCAGTATTTT
>TRBV2|-|TRBJ2-7|-
CASSGSSVEQYF
TGTGCCAGCAGTGGGTCTAGCGTCGAGCAGTACTTC
>TRBV6-5|-|TRBJ2-3|TRBD2
CASSLAGAGTDTQYF
TGTGCCAGCAGTCTAGCGGGAGCTGGAACAGATACGCAGTATTTT
>TRBV28|few|TRBJ2-4|-
CASSYPENIQYF
TGTGCCAGCAGTTACCCAGAAAACATTCAGTACTTC
>TRBV28|-|TRBJ1-5|TRBD1
CASSLRTGPGNQPQHF
TGTGCCAGCAGTCTAAGGACAGGTCCAGGCAATCAGCCCCAGCATTTT
>TRBV10-3|-|TRBJ2-1|-
CAISDNREHSYNEQFF
TGTGCCATCAGTGATAACCGGGAACACTCCTACAATGAGCAGTTCTTC
>TRBV6-5|-|TRBJ1-1|TRBD1
CASSWGQMNTEAFF
TGTGCCAGCAGTTGGGGACAGATGAACACTGAAGCTTTCTTT
>TRBV29-1|-|TRBJ1-2|TRBD1
CSARQGSGYTF
TGCAGCGCAAGACAGGGAAGTGGCTACACCTTC
>TRBV28|once|TRBJ1-2|TRBD1
CASSSSGTGDYGYTF
TGTGCCAGCAGTAGTTCCGGGACAGGCGACTATGGCTACACCTTC
>TRBV5-1|-|TRBJ2-3|-
CASSLDTGGTDTQYF
TGCGCCAGCAGCTTGGATACTGGGGGGACAGATACGCAGTATTTT
>TRBV5-1|-|TRBJ1-1|-
CASRVQEYTEAFF
TGCGCCAGCAGGGTACAGGAATACACTGAAGCTTTCTTT
>TRBV30|-|TRBJ1-2|TRBD1
CAWAGTALYGYTF
TGTGCCTGGGCCGGGACAGCCCTCTATGGCTACACCTTC
>TRBV7-8|-|TRBJ1-1|-
CASSIDSGTRNTEAFF
TGTGCCAGCAGTATTGACTCCGGGACACGGAACACTGAAGCTTTCTTT
>TRBV5-1|-|TRBJ1-6|-
CASSLDSYNSPLHF
TGCGCCAGCAGCTTGGACTCATATAATTCACCCCTCCACTTT
>TRBV21-1|-|TRBJ2-6|-
CASRGWGVSSGANVLTF
TGTGCCAGCAGGGGGTGGGGAGTTAGCTCTGGGGCCAACGTCCTGACTTTC
>TRBV2|-|TRBJ1-4|-
CASNRQLNEKLFF
TGTGCCAGCAATCGACAGCTTAATGAAAAACTGTTTTTT
>TRBV6-5|-|TRBJ2-7|-
CASSYSTLLINEQYF
TGTGCCAGCAGTTACTCCACCCTTCTAATCAACGAGCAGTACTTC
>TRBV9|-|TRBJ2-7|TRBD2
CASSAGGSGRAGEQYF
TGTGCCAGCAGCGCCGGGGGTAGCGGGAGGGCCGGAGAGCAGTACTTC
>TRBV7-2|-|TRBJ2-1|TRBD2
CASSAGGLAGGNEQFF
TGTGCCAGCAGCGCCGGGGGCCTAGCGGGAGGAAATGAGCAGTTCTTC
>TRBV4-1|-|TRBJ1-5|TRBD1
CASSGQGVGSNQPQHF
TGCGCCAGCAGTGGCCAGGGGGTAGGAAGCAATCAGCCCCAGCATTTT
>TRBV4-1|-|TRBJ2-7|-
CASSQDPVGFYEQYF
TGCGCCAGCAGCCAAGATCCGGTGGGCTTTTACGAGCAGTACTTC
>TRBV28|-|TRBJ1-5|TRBD1
CASRGQGYDNQPQHF
TGTGCCAGCAGGGGACAGGGTTATGACAATCAGCCCCAGCATTTT
>TRBV28|-|TRBJ1-1|-
CASSFRAGSEAFF
TGTGCCAGCAGTTTCCGGGCGGGCTCTGAAGCTTTCTTT
>TRBV6-5|once|TRBJ1-2|TRBD1
CASSYSTGIRYGYTF
TGTGCCAGCAGTTACTCGACAGGGATCCGGTATGGCTACACCTTC
>TRBV28|-|TRBJ2-3|TRBD2
CASSQEIAGVPQYF
TGTGCCAGCAGTCAGGAAATAGCGGGAGTTCCGCAGTATTTT
>TRBV28|-|TRBJ2-3|-
CASSSLGRDRHSTDTQYF
TGTGCCAGCAGTTCCCTCGGGAGGGACAGACATTCCACAGATACGCAGTATTTT
>TRBV6-5|-|TRBJ1-1|-
CASSYSSGGLNTEAFF
TGTGCCAGCAGTTACTCTTCGGGGGGTCTAAACACTGAAGCTTTCTTT
>TRBV2|-|TRBJ1-1|TRBD1
CASSGTEGTGKAFF
TGTGCCAGCAGTGGGACAGAAGGGACAGGAAAAGCTTTCTTT
>TRBV2|-|TRBJ1-6|-
CASRPGSSYNSPLHF
TGTGCCAGCAGACCCGGTAGCTCCTATAATTCACCCCTCCACTTT
>TRBV5-5|-|TRBJ1-1|-
CASSFGTPMNTEAFF
TGTGCCAGCAGCTTTGGGACACCCATGAACACTGAAGCTTTCTTT
>TRBV5-1|-|TRBJ2-7|TRBD1
CASSLGTGLYEQYF
TGCGCCAGCAGCTTGGGGACAGGTCTCTACGAGCAGTACTTC
>TRBV29-1|-|TRBJ2-7|TRBD1
CSVVGQVYEQYF
TGCAGCGTCGTGGGACAGGTCTACGAGCAGTACTTC
>TRBV4-2|-|TRBJ1-2|-
CASSQEGNYGYTF
TGTGCCAGCAGCCAGGAGGGAAACTATGGCTACACCTTC
>TRBV4-3|-|TRBJ2-2|-
CASSPGTAGGELFF
TGCGCCAGCAGCCCCGGGACCGCGGGGGGGGAGCTGTTTTTT
>TRBV10-3|-|TRBJ2-7|-
CAISEGEPPYEQYF
TGTGCCATCAGTGAGGGGGAGCCTCCCTACGAGCAGTACTTC
>TRBV11-1|once|TRBJ1-2|TRBD1
CASRLGPQTGNYGYTF
TGTGCCAGCCGCTTAGGTCCACAGACAGGGAACTATGGCTACACCTTC
>TRBV3-1/TRBV3-2|-|TRBJ1-1|TRBD1
CASSRGQGSEAFF
TGTGCCAGCAGCCGAGGACAGGGATCTGAAGCTTTCTTT
>TRBV6-2/TRBV6-3|-|TRBJ2-1|-
CASSSGEPSYNEQFF
TGTGCCAGCAGTTCGGGGGAGCCCTCCTACAATGAGCAGTTCTTC